A single sample is the source of the 30 T cell receptor beta chains below, sequenced in a study of human T cells and chemical hapten exposure. As to time point: patch test 3, about 24 weeks after DPC sensitization. Treatment defined: therapeutic diphenylcyclopropenone sensitization with weekly scalp DPC. The authors extracted total RNA from unfractionated whole blood. TCRdb re-called the RACE reads through MiXCR, storing one row per CDR3 protein. This table holds some 38,000 distinct CDR3 sequences, more than 9% found once. Source: whole blood, taken in connection with sensitization to the hapten diphenylcyclopropenone (DPC). The receptor source for this set is a man over 45 with alopecia areata. Some clones in this sample may be carry-over from other donors' samples.

The V gene is TRBV6-2 or TRBV6-3, the J gene TRBJ2-5; 10 bases match TRBD2. Trimming removed 6 bases from V and 4 bases from J; junction bases left unmatched: 8. Germline V gives CDR1 MNHEY, CDR2 SVGEGT. The CDR3 length is 15 residues. The CDR3 sequence is CASSNLAGAAETQYF. CDR3 sequence (DNA): TGTGCCAGCAGCAATCTAGCGGGAGCGGCAGAGACCCAGTACTTC.

Many counts were recorded for this clonotype. This sequence joins TRBV18 and TRBJ2-1; 7 nucleotides match TRBD2. This CDR3 contains 14 residues. The junction had 7 bases not matched to a gene; V was cut back by 4 bases and J by 7 bases. CDR1 is KGHSH, CDR2 LQKENI, per germline. The CDR3 sequence is CASSRFAGVNEQFF. CDR3 nucleotides: TGTGCCAGCTCACGGTTCGCGGGGGTAAATGAGCAGTTCTTC. Combining the CDR3 with reference TRBV18 and TRBJ2-1 gives the whole variable domain NAGVMQNPRHLVRRRGQEARLRCSPMKGHSHVYWYRQLPEEGLKFMVYLQKENIIDESGMPKERFSAEFPKEGPSILRIQQVVRGDSAAYFCASSRFAGVNEQFFGPGTRLTVL.

This clonotype was counted once. Since a much larger clone is just one base distant, this may be a read error. The V and J genes are TRBV20-1 and TRBJ2-3; 14 nucleotides line up with TRBD2. CDR1 is DFQATT and CDR2 is SNEGSKA in the germline V gene (reference sequence). CDR3 length equals 15 residues. In DNA, the CDR3 is TGCAGTGCTAGACCGGGGACTAGCGGGAGCGATACGCTGTATTTT. It encodes CSARPGTSGSDTLYF.

The V and J genes are TRBV24-1 and TRBJ2-1; possible D gene TRBD2, 6 bases. The CDR3 covers 23 residues. The germline CDR1 and CDR2 sequences are KGHDR and SFDVKD. V was pared by 6 bases and J by 3 bases, with 38 bases between. The CDR3 nucleotides are TGTGCCACCAGTATTTCGGTCGCTAGCGACAAAACGGGCTACAGAGTCGGCTACAATGAGCAGTTCTTC. Amino acid sequence: CATSISVASDKTGYRVGYNEQFF.

This clonotype appeared a few times. The chain employs TRBV7-9 and TRBJ2-7, with D unresolved. Trimming took off 5 bases at V and 1 base at J, with 9 bases between the two ends. The CDR3 covers 13 residues. Germline V gene lookup returns CDR1 SEHNR and CDR2 FQNEAQ (reference sequence). The CDR3 bases are TGTGCCAGCAGCACGAGACCTTCCTACGAGCAGTACTTC. Translated, it gives CASSTRPSYEQYF.

This clonotype came up many times. V is TRBV5-8 and J is TRBJ2-3, with D perhaps TRBD2 (5 bases). Germline assignment: CDR1 SGHTS and CDR2 YDEGEE. CDR3 length: 14 amino acids. V lost 4 bases to trimming and J lost 0 bases, with 9 bases between them. The DNA of the CDR3 is TGTGCCAGCAGCAATGGACTGAGCACAGATACGCAGTATTTT. This codes for CASSNGLSTDTQYF.

In this sample, this clonotype turned up a few times. V and J are TRBV5-4 and TRBJ2-1; 9 bases map to TRBD2. The CDR3 extends over 15 amino acids. Trimming took 2 bases from V and 4 from J; bases not matched to a gene: 4. From germline, CDR1 is SGHNT and CDR2 YYREEE (reference sequence). This CDR3 reads CASSLSSGIYNEQFF. In DNA, the CDR3 is TGTGCCAGCAGCTTATCTAGCGGGATTTACAATGAGCAGTTCTTC.

This clonotype has only a few counts. This CDR3 reads CASSLGLSGRANEQFF. CDR3 nucleotides: TGTGCCAGCAGCTTAGGGCTGAGCGGGAGAGCCAATGAGCAGTTCTTC. The chain uses TRBV11-3 and TRBJ2-1; 8 bases fit TRBD2. After removal of 1 base from V and 6 bases from J, the junction contained 8 bases not matched to a gene. The germline V gene encodes CDR1 SGHNT and CDR2 YENEEA. The CDR3 sequence is 16 residues long.

This chain connects TRBV11-2 to TRBJ1-2; D might be TRBD1 (6 bases). The CDR3 runs 13 residues. The germline gives CDR1 SGHAT, CDR2 FQNNGV. With 4 bases removed from V and 4 bases from J, the gap between germline ends came to 10 bases. CDR3 bases: TGTGCCAGCAGCTCGACAGGCCCCTATGGCTACACCTTC. This codes for CASSSTGPYGYTF.

This clonotype was observed many times. V is TRBV10-1 and J is TRBJ2-1; a weak D match, TRBD2 (7 bases). Germline V lookup: CDR1 WNHNN, CDR2 SYGVQD (reference sequence). This CDR3 is built from 17 residues. Trimming shortened V by 4 bases and J by 0 bases, and 16 bases separated the two germline ends. CDR3 nucleotides: TGCGCCAGCAGTGGCAGCGGGATCAGGGGCTCCTACAATGAGCAGTTCTTC. This encodes CASSGSGIRGSYNEQFF.

The sample holds many counts of this clonotype. This rearrangement joins TRBV7-2 to TRBJ2-5; 13 bases fit TRBD2. The CDR3 length is 16 residues. Trimming cost V 5 bases and J 4 bases; bases outside gene matches: 7. The V gene's germline CDR1 is SGHTA and CDR2 FQGNSA. CDR3 sequence: CASSAGLAGVGETQYF. In DNA, the CDR3 is TGTGCCAGCAGCGCCGGACTAGCGGGAGTGGGAGAGACCCAGTACTTC. The variable domain in full, with the rest retrieved from reference TRBV7-2 and TRBJ2-5, is GAGVSQSPSNKVTEKGKDVELRCDPISGHTALYWYRQSLGQGLEFLIYFQGNSAPDKSGLPSDRFSAERTGGSVSTLTIQRTQQEDSAVYLCASSAGLAGVGETQYFGPGTRLLVL.

In its sample, this clonotype was seen a few times. In DNA, the CDR3 is TGCGCCAGCAGGAAGGGGTCCGGGGACACAGATACGCAGTATTTT. It codes for CASRKGSGDTDTQYF. The genes are TRBV4-1 and TRBJ2-3; either TRBD1 or TRBD2 may supply D (5 bases each). The CDR3 extends over 15 amino acids. Germline V CDR1 and CDR2: MGHRA, YSYEKL. V was trimmed by 6 bases and J by 2 bases, leaving 15 bases between them.

This clonotype was picked up many times. The rearrangement uses TRBV20-1 and TRBJ2-1; 9 bases agree with TRBD2. There are 12 residues in the CDR3. Germline lookup yields CDR1 DFQATT and CDR2 SNEGSKA (reference sequence). The V and J ends lost 7 bases and 8 bases, in that order; junction bases with no gene match: 6. Here the CDR3 reads CSGREGGDEQFF. CDR3 DNA: TGCAGTGGGCGGGAGGGCGGCGATGAGCAGTTCTTC.

This clonotype has only a few counts. CDR3 DNA: TGTGCCAGCTCACGGGAATCAAACACTGAAGCTTTCTTT. Translated, it gives CASSRESNTEAFF. The J gene is TRBJ1-1, the V gene TRBV18; D is uncertain. Germline CDR1 is KGHSH and CDR2 is LQKENI. The CDR3 runs to 13 residues. Deletions cut 4 bases from V and 2 bases from J, with 8 bases between.

This clonotype was counted ten times or more. The rearrangement links TRBV6-5 to TRBJ2-1; TRBD2 aligns across 9 bases. CDR1 and CDR2 (germline): MNHEY, SVGAGI. J was trimmed by 5 bases and V by 8 bases; bases with no gene match: 13. CDR3 length equals 16 residues. CDR3 nucleotide sequence: TGTGCCAGCTCGGGACTAGCATCGGAGTGGAACAATGAGCAGTTCTTC. This gives the protein CASSGLASEWNNEQFF.

CDR3 sequence reads: CASSPGPELQTF. As DNA, the CDR3 is TGTGCCAGCAGTCCGGGCCCCGAGCTGCAAACCTTC. The V and J genes are TRBV28 and TRBJ1-2; D remains ambiguous. The V end was cut by 5 bases, the J end by 14 bases, with 18 bases between. The V gene's germline CDR1 is MDHEN and CDR2 SYDVKM. This CDR3 comprises 12 residues.

In this sample, this clonotype turned up many times. V gene TRBV29-1 combines with J gene TRBJ2-6, with TRBD1 matching over 11 bases. The CDR3 has 16 amino acids. Germline V gene sequence: CDR1 SQVTM, CDR2 ANQGSEA. With V trimmed by 6 bases and J by 0 bases, 4 bases remained unmatched. The CDR3 DNA follows: TGCAGCGTCCGTGGGACAGGGGGCTCTGGGGCCAACGTCCTGACTTTC. It encodes CSVRGTGGSGANVLTF.

This rearrangement joins TRBV5-5 to TRBJ2-3, with D possibly TRBD2 on 6 matching bases. This CDR3 is 17 amino acids long. V lost 5 bases, J lost 3 bases, and 22 bases lay in between. Germline V CDR1 and CDR2: SGHKS, YYEKEE (reference sequence). The CDR3 region has the DNA TGTGCCAGCAGGACGATGACGGGAGTGGATGGAACAGATACGCAGTATTTT. The encoded protein is CASRTMTGVDGTDTQYF. Filled out from reference TRBV5-5 and TRBJ2-3, the complete variable domain reads DAGVTQSPTHLIKTRGQQVTLRCSPISGHKSVSWYQQVLGQGPQFIFQYYEKEERGRGNFPDRFSARQFPNYSSELNVNALLLGDSALYLCASRTMTGVDGTDTQYFGPGTRLTVL.

At least ten counts were recorded for this clonotype. The chain is built from TRBV18 and TRBJ1-2; TRBD1 matches 10 bases. CDR1 is KGHSH and CDR2 is LQKENI in the germline V gene. This CDR3 has 14 residues. The trim removed 3 bases at V and 2 bases at J, leaving 0 bases unmatched. The CDR3 loop reads CASSPGQGNYGYTF. The CDR3 DNA reads TGTGCCAGCTCACCGGGACAGGGGAACTATGGCTACACCTTC.

This clonotype was counted at least ten times. The rearrangement uses TRBV20-1 and TRBJ2-1; 8 nucleotides align to TRBD2. V trimming: 2 bases; J trimming: 5 bases; junction bases outside the gene matches: 11. Germline lookup yields CDR1 DFQATT and CDR2 SNEGSKA (reference sequence). CDR3 length: 16 residues. The DNA of the CDR3 is TGCAGTGCTAGATCCTTTAGCGGGAACGCTGACAATGAGCAGTTCTTC. Protein sequence: CSARSFSGNADNEQFF.

V is TRBV29-1 and J is TRBJ2-3, with 9 bases that match TRBD2. Trimming at V came to 4 bases and at J to 1 base, leaving 9 bases not matched to a gene. Germline CDR1 SQVTM, CDR2 ANQGSEA. The CDR3 length is 16 residues. The CDR3 reads CSVGSREGRGTDTQYF. The CDR3 nucleotides read TGCAGCGTTGGATCGCGGGAGGGCCGGGGCACAGATACGCAGTATTTT.

A few counts support this clonotype. The chain employs TRBV29-1 and TRBJ1-2; D unclear. The V and J ends lost 1 base and 8 bases respectively, with 11 bases between them. Germline-derived CDR1 and CDR2 are SQVTM and ANQGSEA. The CDR3 has 12 residues. CDR3 coding DNA: TGCAGCGTTGAAGGGGAATCGGACGGCTACACCTTC. Residues: CSVEGESDGYTF.

In this sample, this clonotype turned up many times. This chain uses TRBV3-1 with TRBJ2-5; the D is unclear. Between the trimmed V and J ends, which lost 2 bases and 2 bases, there was a span of 9 bases. There are 14 residues in the CDR3. CDR1 is LGHDT, CDR2 YNNKEL, per germline (reference sequence). CDR3 protein: CASSQWTNQETQYF. The CDR3, as DNA: TGTGCCAGCAGCCAATGGACCAATCAAGAGACCCAGTACTTC.

In this sample, this clonotype turned up a few times. The chain combines TRBV5-5 with TRBJ2-3; 16 nucleotides align to TRBD2. There are 17 residues in the CDR3. The trim removed 4 bases at V and 5 bases at J, leaving 7 bases unmatched. Germline V gene sequence: CDR1 SGHKS, CDR2 YYEKEE (reference sequence). The CDR3 DNA reads as TGTGCCAGCAGCCCGCCGGGACTAGCGGGAGGGCAAGATACGCAGTATTTT. As protein: CASSPPGLAGGQDTQYF.

This clonotype was seen at least ten times. The V call is TRBV19, the J call TRBJ2-1, with 8 bases matching TRBD2. CDR1 and CDR2 (germline): LNHDA, SQIVND (reference sequence). The CDR3 is 14 amino acids. V lost 9 bases, J lost 6 bases, and 10 bases stayed unmatched. CDR3 protein: CASRGLDSFNEQFF. In DNA, the CDR3 is TGTGCCAGCAGGGGACTAGACTCTTTCAATGAGCAGTTCTTC.

The sample holds many counts of this clonotype. Here the CDR3 DNA reads TGTGCCAGCAGCGCCCGGACAGGGGTAGATGTGGGCGGGCCCGGGGATACGCAGTATTTT. This translates into CASSARTGVDVGGPGDTQYF. The chain links TRBV9 to TRBJ2-3; TRBD1 matches at 9 bases. The CDR3 runs 20 residues. Germline V gene data show CDR1 as SGDLS and CDR2 as YYNGEE. V trimming: 3 bases; J trimming: 6 bases; junction bases outside the gene matches: 23.

The sample holds many counts of this clonotype. The chain combines TRBV6-5 with TRBJ2-6, with D perhaps matching TRBD1 or TRBD2 (5 bases each). Germline loops: CDR1 MNHEY, CDR2 SVGAGI. V was clipped by 6 bases and J by 0 bases, with 21 bases between them. The CDR3 length is 19 residues. The chain's CDR3 is CASSQVRGEGSSGANVLTF. CDR3 bases: TGTGCCAGCAGCCAGGTCAGAGGGGAAGGGAGCTCTGGGGCCAACGTCCTGACTTTC.

The CDR3: CASTQQGITEAFF. Written as DNA, the CDR3 is TGTGCCTCTACGCAACAGGGGATCACTGAAGCTTTCTTT. The chain employs TRBV30 and TRBJ1-1; 7 bases fit TRBD1. The CDR3 contains 13 residues. V was pared by 7 bases and J by 4 bases, with 9 bases of the junction left unmatched. Looked up from germline, CDR1 is GTSNPN and CDR2 is SVGIG (reference sequence).

About this clonotype: With a much larger clone just one base away, this may be a read error. This chain links TRBV29-1 with TRBJ2-1; D tentatively reads TRBD1 or TRBD2 (5 bases each). V gave up 4 bases and J gave up 10 bases, with 20 bases separating them. Germline V CDR1 and CDR2: SQVTM, ANQGSEA. This CDR3 comprises 14 residues. The CDR3 region is CSVARGEPRKEQFF. The CDR3 DNA sequence: TGCAGCGTTGCAAGAGGGGAGCCGAGGAAAGAGCAGTTCTTC.

Ten or more counts support this clonotype. This rearrangement joins TRBV9 to TRBJ2-1; 7 bases fit TRBD2. J was trimmed by 8 bases and V by 2 bases; bases with no gene match: 13. This CDR3 spans 16 amino acids. The germline gives CDR1 SGDLS, CDR2 YYNGEE. CDR3 nucleotides: TGTGCCAGCAGCGTGGGCGACAATATAGCGGGCGATGAGCAGTTCTTC. It is translated as CASSVGDNIAGDEQFF.